This TCR beta chain is from a study of blood T cell repertoires in COVID-19. On the study more broadly: The origin of the acute and convalescent COVID-19 samples was the United States, Italy and Spain.

Source study methods: How many nucleated cells were present was estimated from reference gene primer amplification. Here immunoSEQ multiplex PCR was the method, and the copy in TCRdb shows in-frame clones only, minus some. The DNA was the basis for D and trimming; V, J and clone size are from that table. The data contain approximately 65,000 clones, about four fifths of them singletons. This CDR3 spans 14 amino acids. Germline CDR1 and CDR2: MNHEY and SVGAGI. Trimming cost V 11 bases and J 6 bases; bases outside gene matches: 10. Those who participated ranged in age from about 18 to 89 years and resided in under 25 US areas. Researchers sorted participants into cohorts using their self-reported clinical history.

V is TRBV6-5 and J is TRBJ1-6; 7 nucleotides line up with TRBD1. Sample: PBMCs or T cells enriched from blood (not recorded which). The sequence was obtained from a woman aged 40 to 50 with acute COVID-19. CDR3 sequence: CACRKQGLNSPLHF. CDR3 in DNA: TGTGCCTGTCGTAAACAGGGGCTTAATTCACCCCTCCACTTT.